The rows below give T cell receptor beta chains drawn from one sample of a study of a mutant IDH1 vaccine in newly diagnosed glioma. These receptors lack a known antigen. Only in-frame clones appear in the TCRdb table, and some are missing; sequencing was by immunoSEQ multiplex PCR. The sample has 56,000 or so clones; 78% are singletons. The material was PBMCs, obtained from a glioma patient whose treatment included an IDH1 peptide vaccine. These receptors originate from a woman between 35 and 50 years old with glioma. The CDR3 runs from the conserved cysteine through the conserved F or W. D genes are given only for firm matches. Clone size is shown for a subset of rows, as once, few, many or a class of expanded clone.

-	TRBD2	TRBV4-3	TRBJ2-2	TGCGCCAGCAGCCAAGAGGGAACGGGGGGGTTGAACACCGGGGAGCTGTTTTTT	CASSQEGTGGLNTGELFF
-	TRBD1	TRBV18	TRBJ1-2	TGTGCCAGCTCCCCCGAGGGACAGGGGACTGGCTACACCTTC	CASSPEGQGTGYTF
-	-	TRBV30	TRBJ2-7	TGTGCCTCGCGGATGAGTAGCTCCTACGAGCAGTACTTC	CASRMSSSYEQYF
-	-	TRBV5-4	TRBJ1-3	TGTGCCAGCAGCTTGCAGGGATTGGAAAACACCATATATTTT	CASSLQGLENTIYF
-	-	TRBV4-3	TRBJ1-2	TGCGCCAGCAGCCTAAGAGATTCTAACTATGGCTACACCTTC	CASSLRDSNYGYTF
-	TRBD1	TRBV6-5	TRBJ2-7	TGTGCCAGCAGTTACCGGGACAGTTCCCACGAGCAGTACTTC	CASSYRDSSHEQYF
-	-	TRBV18	TRBJ1-5	TGTGCCAGCTCACCATACGGGAATAGCAATCAGCCCCAGCATTTT	CASSPYGNSNQPQHF
medium-sized	TRBD1	TRBV27	TRBJ1-2	TGTGCCAGCAGTTTACAGGGGGCTAACTATGGCTACACCTTC	CASSLQGANYGYTF
-	-	TRBV7-8	TRBJ1-5	TGTGCCAGCAGCTTAGTTTTGCCTCAGCCCCAGCATTTT	CASSLVLPQPQHF
-	-	TRBV21-1	TRBJ2-5	TGTGCCAGCCGTCGGGGGGTCCAAGAGACCCAGTACTTC	CASRRGVQETQYF
-	-	TRBV10-3	TRBJ1-2	TGTGCCATCACCCCCTCCGGGGGGAACTATGGCTACACCTTC	CAITPSGGNYGYTF
-	-	TRBV6-5	TRBJ1-2	TGTGCCAGCAGTTACTCCGGGGCCTACACCTTC	CASSYSGAYTF
-	-	TRBV27	TRBJ2-1	TGTGCCAGCAGCCTGTACAGGGACTACAATGAGCAGTTCTTC	CASSLYRDYNEQFF
once	-	TRBV27	TRBJ2-7	TGTGCCAGCAACGGCAGGGACTCCTACGAGCAGTACTTC	CASNGRDSYEQYF
-	TRBD1	TRBV5-6	TRBJ1-2	TGTGCCAGCAGCTATCGACAGGGGGTCTATGGCTACACCTTC	CASSYRQGVYGYTF
-	-	TRBV6-1	TRBJ2-5	TGTGCCAGCAGTGAGAGCTACGGGACCCAGTACTTC	CASSESYGTQYF
-	-	TRBV2	TRBJ1-1	TGTGCCAGCAGTGAAACCGTAACAATGAACACTGAAGCTTTCTTT	CASSETVTMNTEAFF
-	-	TRBV19	TRBJ1-2	TGTGCCAGTAGTATGGGGACCGCGCCGAATGACTATGGCTACACCTTC	CASSMGTAPNDYGYTF
once	-	TRBV7-9	TRBJ1-2	TGTGCCAGCGGGGGCGGGGCGGCATATGGCTACACCTTC	CASGGGAAYGYTF
few	-	TRBV5-6	TRBJ1-2	TGTGCCAGCAGCTTCAGGATGGAGGGCTACACCTTC	CASSFRMEGYTF
-	-	TRBV7-6	TRBJ2-3	TGTGCCAGCGGGGCGCCCACAGATACGCAGTATTTT	CASGAPTDTQYF
few	-	TRBV2	TRBJ2-2	TGTGCCAGCAGTCAGTCGCGAGCGGCGGCGAACACCGGGGAGCTGTTTTTT	CASSQSRAAANTGELFF
-	TRBD1	TRBV6-1	TRBJ2-7	TGTGCCAGCAGTGGCAGGGGGCTTACCTACGAGCAGTACTTC	CASSGRGLTYEQYF
-	-	TRBV2	TRBJ1-2	TGTGCCAGCAGTCGGGACCGAGGCTATGGCTACACCTTC	CASSRDRGYGYTF
few	-	TRBV4-2	TRBJ2-2	TGTGCCAGCAACCTAGCTGGTGGGACCGGGGAGCTGTTTTTT	CASNLAGGTGELFF
-	TRBD2	TRBV6-6	TRBJ2-4	TGTGCCGGAAAGCGGGGGGGCGACGAAAACATTCAGTACTTC	CAGKRGGDENIQYF
-	-	TRBV10-2	TRBJ1-5	TGCGCCAGCAGTGAGTACCCAGTTGGGGGCAATCAGCCCCAGCATTTT	CASSEYPVGGNQPQHF
-	-	TRBV5-5	TRBJ2-7	TGTGCCAGCAGCTTGGGTACGGGCTACGAGCAGTACTTC	CASSLGTGYEQYF
-	TRBD1	TRBV29-1	TRBJ2-3	TGCAGCGTGCGGGGACAGGCACGCACAGATACGCAGTATTTT	CSVRGQARTDTQYF
-	-	TRBV11-2	TRBJ2-7	TGTGCCAGCAGCGCCCCGAGCTCCTACGAGCAGTACTTC	CASSAPSSYEQYF
once	-	TRBV6-5	TRBJ2-7	TGTGCCAGCAGTTCACAAATACTCAGCTACGAGCAGTACTTC	CASSSQILSYEQYF
-	-	TRBV5-4	TRBJ1-5	TGTGCCAGCAGCTTGGGGGACTTTAGGTATAGCAATCAGCCCCAGCATTTT	CASSLGDFRYSNQPQHF
-	TRBD1	TRBV5-4	TRBJ1-1	TGTGCCAGCAGCTTGGGTCTACAGGGGGCGAACACTGAAGCTTTCTTT	CASSLGLQGANTEAFF
-	-	TRBV5-1	TRBJ1-1	TGCGCCAGCAGCGGAAGCTTCAAGATGAACACTGAAGCTTTCTTT	CASSGSFKMNTEAFF
medium-sized	-	TRBV2	TRBJ2-1	TGTGCCAGCAACGGACCCTTTTCTGATGAGCAGTTCTTC	CASNGPFSDEQFF
-	-	TRBV18	TRBJ1-1	TGTGCCAGCTCACCGGCGTCTGGGACTGAAGCTTTCTTT	CASSPASGTEAFF
-	-	TRBV5-6	TRBJ1-2	TGTGCCAGCAGCTTGTGGGTCGTCTCAAACTATGGCTACACCTTC	CASSLWVVSNYGYTF
-	-	TRBV4-3	TRBJ2-4	TGCGCCAGCAGCCATCGGCGCGGAGCTTATCAGTACTTC	CASSHRRGAYQYF
-	-	TRBV5-6	TRBJ1-4	TGTGCCAGCGGCCCCTCACTAAGGCATGAAAAACTGTTTTTT	CASGPSLRHEKLFF
few	TRBD1	TRBV7-7	TRBJ2-5	TGTGCTAGCAGCCTGGGACAGGGAAGGGACCAAGAGACCCAGTACTTC	CASSLGQGRDQETQYF
-	-	TRBV7-7	TRBJ2-2	TGTGCTAGCAGCTTAGCACCCACCGGGGAGCTGTTTTTT	CASSLAPTGELFF
once	-	TRBV20-1	TRBJ2-3	TGCAGTGCTAGGTTGGGTACGCAGTATTTT	CSARLGTQYF
-	-	TRBV11-3	TRBJ2-1	TGTGCCAGCAGCTCCGCCGGACACAATGAGCAGTTCTTC	CASSSAGHNEQFF
-	-	TRBV23-1	TRBJ2-5	TGCGCCAGCAGTCAATCATCGCAGGAGCAGGGAGAGACCCAGTACTTC	CASSQSSQEQGETQYF
-	-	TRBV5-1	TRBJ1-1	TGCGCCAGCAACCCGGGGGGGTCAGTAGACACTGAAGCTTTCTTT	CASNPGGSVDTEAFF
-	-	TRBV11-2	TRBJ2-1	TGTGCCAGCAGCCCTGGACGGAACAATGAGCAGTTCTTC	CASSPGRNNEQFF
-	TRBD1	TRBV2	TRBJ2-7	TGTGCCAGCAGTGGACAGGGTTACGAGCAGTACTTC	CASSGQGYEQYF
-	-	TRBV30	TRBJ1-5	TGTGCCTGGAGTGACCAATCGGGGCCCCAGCATTTT	CAWSDQSGPQHF
-	TRBD2	TRBV30	TRBJ2-3	TGTGCCTGGAGCCAGAGCGGGGCTGAAGATACGCAGTATTTT	CAWSQSGAEDTQYF
few	-	TRBV6-5	TRBJ1-1	TGTGCCAGCAGCGCAGGTGGGGCCACTGAAGCTTTCTTT	CASSAGGATEAFF